This entry features one T cell receptor beta chain sequence. These data originate in a study of blood T cell repertoires in COVID-19. Original handling: Amplified reference gene primers provided the basis for estimating nucleated cell counts. Profiled with immunoSEQ multiplex PCR; TCRdb holds only in-frame clones, not every one. D and trimming were read from the DNA, whereas the V and J calls and clone size are those reported in that table. The sample lists under 130,000 clones, nearly 90% occurring once. The sequenced sample consisted of peripheral blood. The sequence was obtained from a man aged 45-60 years in a cohort sampled during active COVID-19.

The CDR3, as DNA: TGTGCCAGCAGCGTAGACGGGGGGCTGAATTCACCCCTCCACTTT. Residues: CASSVDGGLNSPLHF. V usage is TRBV9 and J usage is TRBJ1-6; tentatively, D is TRBD1 (6 bases). The V end was cut by 0 bases, the J end by 7 bases, with 11 bases between. The germline V gene encodes CDR1 SGDLS and CDR2 YYNGEE. This CDR3 is built from 15 residues.